A single sample gave rise to the 22 T cell receptor beta chains below, sequenced in a study of spatial heterogeneity in lung cancer. The sample's time point: sample taken at primary tumor resection. Whole RNA came from tumor, nontumor lung or frozen PBMC and was sequenced without being sorted. TCRdb ran MiXCR on the 5' RACE reads and lists one entry per CDR3 protein. The sample shows under 30,000 distinct CDR3 sequences, about 3% of them seen only once. The source was PBMCs, collected at surgery. The receptors stem from a female donor with early-stage non-small cell lung cancer.

CDR3: CSAVTGTAPYEQYF. In DNA, the CDR3 is TGCAGTGCGGTAACCGGGACTGCCCCCTACGAGCAGTACTTC. V is TRBV20-1 and J is TRBJ2-7, with a possible D match to TRBD2 (6 bases). V was shortened by 6 bases and J by 2 bases, with 17 bases between the two germline ends. The germline V gene encodes CDR1 DFQATT and CDR2 SNEGSKA (reference sequence). The CDR3 runs 14 residues.

This clonotype was detected ten times or more. The chain carries TRBV20-1 and TRBJ2-1; 9 bases match TRBD2. CDR3 length equals 17 residues. Germline CDR1 and CDR2: DFQATT and SNEGSKA (reference sequence). The CDR3 nucleotides read TGCAGCCCCGAGCGCACTAGCGGGCACTTCTCCTACAATGAGCAGTTCTTC. Amino acid sequence: CSPERTSGHFSYNEQFF.

This clonotype has ten or more counts. V and J are TRBV2 and TRBJ2-7, with 11 positions matching TRBD2. The CDR3 covers 17 residues. Germline V CDR1 and CDR2: SNHLY, FYNNEI. Unmatched junction bases numbered 8, after V lost 2 bases and J lost 2 bases. The CDR3 sequence: CASSEMGMTSGAYEQYF. The CDR3 bases are TGTGCCAGCAGTGAAATGGGGATGACTAGCGGGGCCTACGAGCAGTACTTC.

Many counts were recorded for this clonotype. The chain is built from TRBV19 and TRBJ1-1; D is ambiguous. The V end lost 5 bases, the J end lost 7 bases, and 14 bases lay between the germline ends. The germline gives CDR1 LNHDA, CDR2 SQIVND (reference sequence). The CDR3 sequence is 13 residues long. In DNA form, the CDR3 reads TGTGCCAGTAGTGCACACCAGCTAGTTGAAGCTTTCTTT. Its protein is CASSAHQLVEAFF.

This clonotype was seen repeatedly, ten times or more. This rearrangement joins TRBV7-8 to TRBJ2-3, with a tentative D call TRBD2 (6 bases). This CDR3 contains 15 residues. V shed 5 bases and J shed 4 bases, with 16 bases lying between them. Germline loops: CDR1 SGHVS, CDR2 FQNEAQ. CDR3: CASSLRDSRADTQYF. CDR3 nucleotide sequence: TGTGCCAGCAGCCTCCGGGACTCCCGGGCAGATACGCAGTATTTT.

This clonotype came up many times. The CDR3 loop is CASRPLGRAYEQYF. CDR3 coding DNA: TGTGCCAGCAGGCCGCTCGGGAGGGCCTACGAGCAGTACTTC. The rearrangement links TRBV28 to TRBJ2-7, with 8 bases identical to TRBD2. The CDR3 has 14 residues. Germline V gives CDR1 MDHEN, CDR2 SYDVKM. Trimming cost V 6 bases and J 2 bases; bases outside gene matches: 6. Complete variable domain (other parts from reference TRBV28 and TRBJ2-7): DVKVTQSSRYLVKRTGEKVFLECVQDMDHENMFWYRQDPGLGLRLIYFSYDVKMKEKGDIPEGYSVSREKKERFSLILESASTNQTSMYLCASRPLGRAYEQYFGPGTRLTVT.

This clonotype was picked up many times. The chain joins TRBV20-1 to TRBJ1-6; 10 bases agree with TRBD1. Germline values: CDR1 DFQATT, CDR2 SNEGSKA (reference sequence). With 5 bases clipped from V and 7 bases from J, the junction kept 11 bases outside the gene matches. This CDR3 region has 16 residues. The CDR3 DNA is TGCAGTGCTCGTCCGAGACAGGGGGCGCCGAATTCACCCCTCCACTTT. It specifies CSARPRQGAPNSPLHF.

At least ten counts were recorded for this clonotype. The chain combines TRBV5-1 with TRBJ2-7, with D perhaps matching TRBD1 or TRBD2 (5 bases each). In germline, CDR1 is SGHRS, CDR2 YFSETQ. The CDR3 loop spans 15 amino acids. V was clipped by 2 bases and J by 6 bases, with 18 bases between them. CDR3 sequence: CASSFMGTLGSEQYF. CDR3 in DNA: TGCGCCAGCAGCTTTATGGGGACCTTGGGGTCCGAGCAGTACTTC. Full variable domain (rest looked up from reference TRBV5-1 and TRBJ2-7): KAGVTQTPRYLIKTRGQQVTLSCSPISGHRSVSWYQQTPGQGLQFLFEYFSETQRNKGNFPGRFSGRQFSNSRSEMNVSTLELGDSALYLCASSFMGTLGSEQYFGPGTRLTVT.

Concerning this clonotype itself: A much larger clone sits a single nucleotide away, making a read error possible. The chain combines TRBV30 with TRBJ2-2, with D perhaps TRBD1 or TRBD2 (5 bases each). Germline V gene sequence: CDR1 GTSNPN, CDR2 SVGIG (reference sequence). Trimming took off 7 bases at V and 0 bases at J, with 18 bases between the two ends. The CDR3 runs to 16 residues. The CDR3 spells CASRVVGAPNTGELFF. CDR3 nucleotides: TGTGCCTCCAGGGTTGTGGGAGCCCCGAACACCGGGGAGCTGTTTTTT.

This clonotype appeared many times. The chain recombines TRBV21-1 with TRBJ2-1; no check of the table's D call, TRBD1, against the DNA was made. TRBV21-1 is designated a pseudogene. The CDR3 has 18 residues. CDR3 coding DNA: TGTGCCAGCAGCAAAGTAGGCCCCTATCACCTATCGCGGTCGCCGCAGTTCTTC. It is translated as CASSKVGPYHLSRSPQFF.

This clonotype came up many times. The chain is built from TRBV5-1 and TRBJ1-6, with D perhaps matching TRBD1 (6 bases). Per the germline V gene, CDR1 is SGHRS and CDR2 is YFSETQ. With 3 bases removed from V and 5 bases from J, the gap between germline ends came to 12 bases. The CDR3 extends over 15 amino acids. The CDR3 DNA reads as TGCGCCAGCAGCTCTACGACAGGCGATAATTCACCCCTCCACTTT. Residues: CASSSTTGDNSPLHF.

Ten or more counts support this clonotype. The chain has TRBV6-1 and TRBJ1-5, with 8 bases matching TRBD1. The junction had 2 bases not matched to a gene; V was cut back by 6 bases and J by 4 bases. In germline, CDR1 is MNHNS, CDR2 SASEGT. This CDR3 region has 13 residues. CDR3: CASRYRGNQPQHF. CDR3 in DNA: TGTGCCAGCAGGTACAGGGGGAATCAGCCCCAGCATTTT.

At least ten counts were recorded for this clonotype. The genes are TRBV4-1 and TRBJ2-7; D may be TRBD1 (6 bases). V was shortened by 4 bases and J by 4 bases, with 11 bases between the two germline ends. CDR1 and CDR2 from the germline V gene are MGHRA and YSYEKL. The CDR3 extends over 13 amino acids. CDR3 protein: CASSPPQGYEQYF. CDR3 nucleotides: TGCGCCAGCAGCCCACCTCAGGGGTACGAGCAGTACTTC.

There are many counts of this clonotype. J is TRBJ2-5 and V is TRBV4-1; 9 bases fit TRBD2. The CDR3 is 17 amino acids. The trim removed 3 bases at V and 1 base at J, leaving 9 bases unmatched. Germline V CDR1 and CDR2: MGHRA, YSYEKL. CDR3 nucleotides: TGCGCCAGCAGCCAGGAACCCCGACTAGCGGTCCAAGAGACCCAGTACTTC. Its translation is CASSQEPRLAVQETQYF.

This clonotype showed up many times. CDR3 sequence (DNA): TGTGCCAGCAGCTTGGGACTAGCGGGATCCGAAGAGACCCAGTACTTC. This gives the protein CASSLGLAGSEETQYF. This chain uses TRBV7-8 with TRBJ2-5; 13 bases map to TRBD2. Germline trimming cut 3 bases from V and 3 bases from J; bases unmatched to any gene: 4. Looked up from germline, CDR1 is SGHVS and CDR2 is FQNEAQ. CDR3 length: 16 residues.

This clonotype was picked up many times. The gene calls are TRBV4-1 and TRBJ1-1; D gene unclear. CDR3 length: 14 amino acids. CDR1 and CDR2 (germline): MGHRA, YSYEKL. V was shortened by 1 base and J by 5 bases, with 11 bases between the two germline ends. CDR3 protein: CASSQGDLGTEAFF. Written as DNA, the CDR3 is TGCGCCAGCAGCCAAGGGGATCTGGGGACTGAAGCTTTCTTT.

The chain carries TRBV7-3 and TRBJ2-7, with a tentative D call TRBD1 (6 bases). This CDR3 has 16 amino acids. V was clipped by 5 bases and J by 3 bases, with 20 bases between them. CDR1 SGHTA and CDR2 FQGTGA come from the germline V gene. The CDR3 DNA reads TGTGCCAGCAGCCCACCGACAGGCCCCAAACTCTACGAGCAGTACTTC. It encodes CASSPPTGPKLYEQYF.

This clonotype has a count of ten or more. The J gene is TRBJ1-2, the V gene TRBV19, with D possibly matching TRBD1 (5 bases). This CDR3 is built from 11 residues. Trimming removed 4 bases from V and 6 bases from J, with 6 bases in between. Germline CDR1 is LNHDA and CDR2 is SQIVND (reference sequence). This CDR3 reads CASSTGNGYTF. The DNA of the CDR3 is TGTGCCAGTAGTACAGGGAATGGCTACACCTTC.

This clonotype has a count of ten or more. The V gene is TRBV20-1, the J gene TRBJ2-3; D assignment may be TRBD1 or TRBD2 (6 bases each). The CDR3 runs to 14 residues. Trimming took 1 base from V and 3 from J, leaving 11 bases between them. From germline, CDR1 is DFQATT and CDR2 SNEGSKA (reference sequence). The CDR3 sequence is CSARVRGGTDTQYF. The CDR3 DNA sequence: TGCAGTGCTAGAGTCAGGGGAGGTACAGATACGCAGTATTTT.

V usage is TRBV25-1 and J usage is TRBJ2-5; D may be TRBD2 (7 bases). V was shortened by 2 bases and J by 5 bases, with 12 bases between the two germline ends. Germline V gives CDR1 MGHDK, CDR2 SYGVNS. The CDR3 has 14 residues. The CDR3 DNA reads TGTGCCAGCAGTGAACACAGGGAGGGGGAGACCCAGTACTTC. It is translated as CASSEHREGETQYF. The variable domain in full, completed from reference TRBV25-1 and TRBJ2-5, reads EADIYQTPRYLVIGTGKKITLECSQTMGHDKMYWYQQDPGMELHLIHYSYGVNSTEKGDLSSESTVSRIRTEHFPLTLESARPSHTSQYLCASSEHREGETQYFGPGTRLLVL.

This clonotype was counted many times. The chain recombines TRBV30 with TRBJ2-7; D perhaps matches TRBD1 (6 bases). The germline gives CDR1 GTSNPN, CDR2 SVGIG (reference sequence). CDR3 size: 14 residues. V lost 3 bases and J 3 bases, leaving 15 bases between the germline ends. CDR3 in amino acids: CAWSTGSSGYEQYF. CDR3 nucleotides: TGTGCCTGGAGCACAGGGTCTTCAGGCTACGAGCAGTACTTC.

The V gene is TRBV5-5, the J gene TRBJ2-4; TRBD1 is a possible D gene (6 bases). The CDR3 extends over 16 amino acids. The V end was cut by 4 bases, the J end by 0 bases, with 14 bases between. The germline V gene has CDR1 SGHKS and CDR2 YYEKEE (reference sequence). CDR3 in amino acids: CASSPGRGIAKNIQYF. The CDR3 DNA reads as TGTGCCAGCAGCCCTGGCAGGGGAATAGCCAAAAACATTCAGTACTTC.